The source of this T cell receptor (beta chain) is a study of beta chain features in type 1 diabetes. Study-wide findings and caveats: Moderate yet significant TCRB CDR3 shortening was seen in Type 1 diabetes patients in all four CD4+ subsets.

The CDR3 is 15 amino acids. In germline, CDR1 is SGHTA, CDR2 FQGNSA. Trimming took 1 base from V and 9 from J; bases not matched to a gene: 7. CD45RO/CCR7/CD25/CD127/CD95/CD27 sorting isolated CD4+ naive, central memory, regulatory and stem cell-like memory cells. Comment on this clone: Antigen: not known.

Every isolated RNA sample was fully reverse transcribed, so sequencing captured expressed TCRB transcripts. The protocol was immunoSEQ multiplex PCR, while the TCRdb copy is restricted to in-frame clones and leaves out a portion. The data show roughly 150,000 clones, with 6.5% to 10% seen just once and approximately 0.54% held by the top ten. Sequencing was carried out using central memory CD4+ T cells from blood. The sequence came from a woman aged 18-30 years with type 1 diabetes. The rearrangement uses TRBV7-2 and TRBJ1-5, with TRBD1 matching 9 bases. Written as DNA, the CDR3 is TGTGCCAGCAGCTTAGAAGGACAGGGGAAGGGGCCCCAGCATTTT. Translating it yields CASSLEGQGKGPQHF.